Detailed here is one T cell receptor (beta chain). This entry comes from a study of molecular identifiers for immune sequencing clone quantification. Listed TCR primers and previously described methods were used for bulk TCR libraries. One entry per CDR3 protein results from TCRdb running MiXCR on the PCR reads. The sample lists approximately 320,000 distinct CDR3 sequences, 24% occurring once. From germline, CDR1 is SQVTM and CDR2 ANQGSEA. V gave up 7 bases and J gave up 8 bases, with 15 bases separating them. The CDR3 totals 12 residues. This chain joins TRBV29-1 and TRBJ2-1; D gene ambiguous. Sequencing was performed on naive CD8+ T cells from blood, with Jurkat cell RNA spiked in. The subset denotes: FACS-sorted CD8+CD4-CCR7+CD45RA+ naive T cells. The TCR sequence derives from a human donor in good health. Some libraries in this study had Jurkat cell RNA spiked in. CDR3 DNA sequence: TGCAGCGGGACGACGACCAACGATGAGCAGTTCTTC. Translation: CSGTTTNDEQFF.